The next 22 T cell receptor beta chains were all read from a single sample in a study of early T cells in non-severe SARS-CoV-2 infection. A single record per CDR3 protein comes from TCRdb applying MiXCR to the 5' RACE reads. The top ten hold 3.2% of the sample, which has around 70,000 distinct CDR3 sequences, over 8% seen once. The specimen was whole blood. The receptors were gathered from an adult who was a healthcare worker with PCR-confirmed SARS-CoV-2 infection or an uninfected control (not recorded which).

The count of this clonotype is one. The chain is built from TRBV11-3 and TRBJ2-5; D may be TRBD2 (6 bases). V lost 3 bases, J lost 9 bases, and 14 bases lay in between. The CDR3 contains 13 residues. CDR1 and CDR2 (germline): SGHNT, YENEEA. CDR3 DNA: TGTGCCAGCAGCTTGGACGTTGGAGGGGCCCAGTACTTC. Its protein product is CASSLDVGGAQYF.

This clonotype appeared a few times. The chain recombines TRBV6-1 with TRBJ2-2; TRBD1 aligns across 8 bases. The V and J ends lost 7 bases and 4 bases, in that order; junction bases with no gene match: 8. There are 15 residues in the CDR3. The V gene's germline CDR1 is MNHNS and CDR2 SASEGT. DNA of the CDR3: TGTGCCAGCAATTCACAGGGGGGACGCACCGGGGAGCTGTTTTTT. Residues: CASNSQGGRTGELFF.

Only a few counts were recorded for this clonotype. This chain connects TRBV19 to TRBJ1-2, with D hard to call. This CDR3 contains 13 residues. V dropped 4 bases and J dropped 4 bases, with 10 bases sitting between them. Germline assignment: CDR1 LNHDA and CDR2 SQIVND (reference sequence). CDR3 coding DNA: TGTGCCAGTAGTAGCCTGGGGAGCTATGGCTACACCTTC. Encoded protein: CASSSLGSYGYTF. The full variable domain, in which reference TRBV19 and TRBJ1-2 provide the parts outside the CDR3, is DGGITQSPKYLFRKEGQNVTLSCEQNLNHDAMYWYRQDPGQGLRLIYYSQIVNDFQKGDIAEGYSVSREKKESFPLTVTSAQKNPTAFYLCASSSLGSYGYTFGSGTRLTVV.

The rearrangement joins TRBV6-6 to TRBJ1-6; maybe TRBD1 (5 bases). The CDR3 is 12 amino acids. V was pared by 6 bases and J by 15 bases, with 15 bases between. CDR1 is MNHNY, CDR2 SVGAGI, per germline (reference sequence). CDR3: CASSTGPGDLHF. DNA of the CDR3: TGTGCCAGCAGCACGGGGCCGGGGGACCTCCACTTT.

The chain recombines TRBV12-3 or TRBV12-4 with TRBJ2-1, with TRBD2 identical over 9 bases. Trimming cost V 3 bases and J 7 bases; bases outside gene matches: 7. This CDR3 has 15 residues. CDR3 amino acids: CASSFRAGGGNEQFF. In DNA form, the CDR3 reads TGTGCCAGCAGTTTTAGAGCGGGAGGAGGTAATGAGCAGTTCTTC.

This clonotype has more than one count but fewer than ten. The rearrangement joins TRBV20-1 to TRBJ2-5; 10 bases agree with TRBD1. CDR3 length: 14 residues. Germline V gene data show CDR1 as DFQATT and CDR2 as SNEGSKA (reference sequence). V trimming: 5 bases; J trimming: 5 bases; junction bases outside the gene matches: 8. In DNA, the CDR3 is TGCAGTGCTCCGGACAGGGGGGATTGGGAGACCCAGTACTTC. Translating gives CSAPDRGDWETQYF.

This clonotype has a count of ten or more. Here the CDR3 reads CASGPGLAGGHEQYF. Written as DNA, the CDR3 is TGTGCCAGCGGCCCGGGACTAGCGGGAGGACACGAGCAGTACTTC. The chain recombines TRBV2 with TRBJ2-7; TRBD2 aligns across 15 bases. Trimming took 8 bases from V and 5 from J; bases not matched to a gene: 7. The germline gives CDR1 SNHLY, CDR2 FYNNEI. The CDR3 loop spans 15 amino acids. The variable domain in full, with the rest retrieved from reference TRBV2 and TRBJ2-7, is EPEVTQTPSHQVTQMGQEVILRCVPISNHLYFYWYRQILGQKVEFLVSFYNNEISEKSEIFDDQFSVERPDGSNFTLKIRSTKLEDSAMYFCASGPGLAGGHEQYFGPGTRLTVT.

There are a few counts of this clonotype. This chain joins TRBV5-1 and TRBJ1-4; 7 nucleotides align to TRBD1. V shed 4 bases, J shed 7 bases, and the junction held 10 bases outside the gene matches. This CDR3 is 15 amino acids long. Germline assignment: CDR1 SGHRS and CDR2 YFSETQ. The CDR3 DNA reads TGCGCCAGCAGCCGACTGACAGGGTCGGGTGAAAAACTGTTTTTT. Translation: CASSRLTGSGEKLFF.

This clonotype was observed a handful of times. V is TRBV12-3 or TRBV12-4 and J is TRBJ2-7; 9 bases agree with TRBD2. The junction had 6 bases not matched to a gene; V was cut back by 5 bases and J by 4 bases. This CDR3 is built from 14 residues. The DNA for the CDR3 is TGTGCCAGCAGTCCCAGGGGACTAGCTTACGAGCAGTACTTC. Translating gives CASSPRGLAYEQYF.

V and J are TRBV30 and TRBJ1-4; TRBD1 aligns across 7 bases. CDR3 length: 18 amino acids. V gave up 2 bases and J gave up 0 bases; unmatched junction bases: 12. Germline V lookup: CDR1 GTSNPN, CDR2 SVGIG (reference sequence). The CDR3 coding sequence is TGTGCCTGGAGTTCCCGACGTCCTACAGGGGCAACTAATGAAAAACTGTTTTTT. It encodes CAWSSRRPTGATNEKLFF.

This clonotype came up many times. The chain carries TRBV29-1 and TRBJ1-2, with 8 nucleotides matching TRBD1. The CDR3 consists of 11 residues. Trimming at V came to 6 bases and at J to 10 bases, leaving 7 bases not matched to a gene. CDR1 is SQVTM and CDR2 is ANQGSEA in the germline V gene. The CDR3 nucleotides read TGCAGCGTGAGGACAGGGACAATCTACACCTTC. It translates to CSVRTGTIYTF. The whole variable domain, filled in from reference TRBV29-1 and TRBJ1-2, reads SAVISQKPSRDICQRGTSLTIQCQVDSQVTMMFWYRQQPGQSLTLIATANQGSEATYESGFVIDKFPISRPNLTFSTLTVSNMSPEDSSIYLCSVRTGTIYTFGSGTRLTVV.

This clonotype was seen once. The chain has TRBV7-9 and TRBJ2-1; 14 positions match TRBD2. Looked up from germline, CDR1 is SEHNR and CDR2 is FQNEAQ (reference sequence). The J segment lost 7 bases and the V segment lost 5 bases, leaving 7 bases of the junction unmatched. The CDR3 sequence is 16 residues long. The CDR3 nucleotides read TGTGCCAGCAGCCCTCGGACTAGCGGGAGGTGGAATGAGCAGTTCTTC. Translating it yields CASSPRTSGRWNEQFF.

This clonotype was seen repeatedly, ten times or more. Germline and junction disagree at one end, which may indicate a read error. The CDR3 loop reads CSARDDIDTEAFF. The DNA of the CDR3 is TGCAGTGCCAGAGATGATATCGACACTGAAGCTTTCTTT. The gene calls are TRBV20-1 and TRBJ1-1; no reliable D call. The CDR3 loop spans 13 amino acids. Germline-derived CDR1 and CDR2 are DFQATT and SNEGSKA (reference sequence).

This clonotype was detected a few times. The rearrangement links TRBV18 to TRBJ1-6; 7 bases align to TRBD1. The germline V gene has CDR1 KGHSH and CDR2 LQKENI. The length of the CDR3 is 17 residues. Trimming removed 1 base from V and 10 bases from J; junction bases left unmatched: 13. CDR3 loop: CASSPRSTQGLGSPLHF. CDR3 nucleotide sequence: TGTGCCAGCTCACCACGGTCCACACAGGGGCTAGGGTCACCCCTCCACTTT.

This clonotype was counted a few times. For the CDR3, the DNA is TGTGCCAGCAGCCCCCGACTAGCGGACCAAGAGACCCAGTACTTC. It translates to CASSPRLADQETQYF. The rearrangement joins TRBV7-2 to TRBJ2-5, with TRBD2 matching over 9 bases. V dropped 5 bases and J dropped 0; count of bases not matched to a gene: 4. Per germline, CDR1 SGHTA and CDR2 FQGNSA. The CDR3 sequence is 15 residues long.

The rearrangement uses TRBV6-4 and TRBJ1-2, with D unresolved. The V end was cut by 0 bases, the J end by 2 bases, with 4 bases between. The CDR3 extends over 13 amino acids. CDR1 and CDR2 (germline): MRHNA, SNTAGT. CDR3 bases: TGTGCCAGCAGTGACTCCGAAAACTATGGCTACACCTTC. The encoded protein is CASSDSENYGYTF.

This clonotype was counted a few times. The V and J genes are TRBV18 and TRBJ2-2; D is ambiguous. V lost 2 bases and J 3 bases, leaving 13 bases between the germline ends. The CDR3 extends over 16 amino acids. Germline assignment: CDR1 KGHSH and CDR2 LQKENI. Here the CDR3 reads CASSPDRVGYTGELFF. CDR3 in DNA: TGTGCCAGCTCACCAGACCGTGTAGGCTACACCGGGGAGCTGTTTTTT.

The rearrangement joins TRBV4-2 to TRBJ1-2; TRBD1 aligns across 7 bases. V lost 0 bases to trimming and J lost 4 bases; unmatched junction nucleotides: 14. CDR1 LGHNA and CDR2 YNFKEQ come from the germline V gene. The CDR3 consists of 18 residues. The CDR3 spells CASSQDGSGGDLSYGYTF. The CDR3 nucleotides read TGTGCCAGCAGCCAAGATGGGTCAGGGGGGGACCTTTCCTATGGCTACACCTTC.

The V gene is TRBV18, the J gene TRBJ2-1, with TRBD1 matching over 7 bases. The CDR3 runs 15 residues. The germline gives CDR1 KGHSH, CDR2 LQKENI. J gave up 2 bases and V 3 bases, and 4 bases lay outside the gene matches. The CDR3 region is CASSPDRPPYNEQFF. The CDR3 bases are TGTGCCAGCTCACCGGACAGGCCACCCTACAATGAGCAGTTCTTC.

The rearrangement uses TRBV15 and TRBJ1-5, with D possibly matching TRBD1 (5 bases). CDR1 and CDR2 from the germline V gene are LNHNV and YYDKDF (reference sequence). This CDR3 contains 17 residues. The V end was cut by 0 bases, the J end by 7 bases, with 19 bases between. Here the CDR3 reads CATSRDAFLVGVQPQHF. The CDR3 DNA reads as TGTGCCACCAGCAGAGATGCCTTCTTAGTGGGGGTCCAGCCCCAGCATTTT.

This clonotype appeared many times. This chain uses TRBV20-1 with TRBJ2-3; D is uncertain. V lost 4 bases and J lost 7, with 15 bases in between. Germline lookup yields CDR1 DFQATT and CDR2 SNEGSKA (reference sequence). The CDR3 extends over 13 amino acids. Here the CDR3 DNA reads TGCAGTGCTACGAAGGGAACACAGAATACGCAGTATTTT. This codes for CSATKGTQNTQYF.

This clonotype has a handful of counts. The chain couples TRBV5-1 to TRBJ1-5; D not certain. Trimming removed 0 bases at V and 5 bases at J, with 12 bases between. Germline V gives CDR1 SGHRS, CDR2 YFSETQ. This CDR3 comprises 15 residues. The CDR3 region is CASSLGGSRDQPQHF. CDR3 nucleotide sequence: TGCGCCAGCAGCTTGGGCGGTTCCCGCGATCAGCCCCAGCATTTT.